The next 9 T cell receptor beta chains were all read from a single sample in a study of blood T cell repertoires in COVID-19. Here immunoSEQ multiplex PCR was the method, and the copy in TCRdb shows in-frame clones only, minus some. The repertoire holds some 140,000 clones, with around 79% as singletons. Source material: peripheral blood. These receptors originate from a man in his 60s with acute or convalescent COVID-19.

V is TRBV19 and J is TRBJ2-1; 12 bases map to TRBD2. Germline CDR1 reads LNHDA; CDR2 reads SQIVND (reference sequence). V lost 9 bases, J lost 5 bases, and 2 bases stayed unmatched. The CDR3 totals 13 residues. CDR3 residues: CASGLAGNNEQFF. The CDR3 DNA reads as TGTGCCAGCGGACTAGCGGGAAACAATGAGCAGTTCTTC.

This clone was detected a few times. The rearrangement uses TRBV2 and TRBJ2-7; 7 nucleotides align to TRBD2. The CDR3 runs 15 residues. CDR1 and CDR2 (germline): SNHLY, FYNNEI. V trimming: 5 bases; J trimming: 0 bases; junction bases outside the gene matches: 7. The CDR3 DNA follows: TGTGCCAGCAGTCTTAAGCGGGGAAGCTCCTACGAGCAGTACTTC. The encoded protein is CASSLKRGSSYEQYF.

This clone is a singleton in its sample. J is TRBJ2-7 and V is TRBV6-1, with 7 bases identical to TRBD1. CDR3 length: 15 residues. J lost 0 bases, V lost 1 base, and 3 bases had no gene match. CDR1 is MNHNS and CDR2 is SASEGT in the germline V gene. This CDR3 reads CASSEGRGSSYEQYF. The CDR3 region has the DNA TGTGCCAGCAGTGAAGGCAGGGGGAGCTCCTACGAGCAGTACTTC.

The chain links TRBV5-1 to TRBJ1-2, with 10 nucleotides matching TRBD1. This CDR3 spans 13 amino acids. The junction had 1 base not matched to a gene; V was cut back by 2 bases and J by 6 bases. The germline V gene has CDR1 SGHRS and CDR2 YFSETQ. The CDR3 here is CASSFGTGDGYTF. In DNA form, the CDR3 reads TGCGCCAGCAGCTTCGGGACAGGGGATGGCTACACCTTC.

The chain uses TRBV6-2 or TRBV6-3 and TRBJ1-2, with D possibly matching TRBD1 (5 bases). V dropped 2 bases and J dropped 4 bases, with 11 bases sitting between them. The CDR3 covers 14 residues. In germline, CDR1 is MNHEY, CDR2 SVGEGT. CDR3 in amino acids: CASSYAGGFYGYTF. The CDR3 bases are TGTGCCAGCAGTTACGCGGGGGGATTCTATGGCTACACCTTC.

The genes are TRBV6-2 or TRBV6-3 and TRBJ1-5; D might be TRBD1 (5 bases). Trimming took 5 bases from V and 6 from J, leaving 14 bases between them. Germline CDR1 MNHEY, CDR2 SVGEGT. CDR3 size: 14 residues. The CDR3 DNA reads as TGTGCCAGCAGTCACGGGGGGGGAACTCAGCCCCAGCATTTT. Translating gives CASSHGGGTQPQHF.

The genes are TRBV3-1 (or the pseudogene TRBV3-2) and TRBJ2-1; unclear D gene. CDR3 length: 14 residues. The V gene lost 5 bases and the J gene lost 4 bases, with 12 bases spanning the gap. CDR1 and CDR2 from the germline V gene are LGHDT and YNNKEL (reference sequence). For the CDR3, the DNA is TGTGCCAGCAGCACCGGGTATGGTTACAATGAGCAGTTCTTC. Translated, it gives CASSTGYGYNEQFF.

The chain is built from TRBV4-2 and TRBJ1-5; 7 bases are shared with TRBD1. The J segment lost 6 bases and the V segment lost 4 bases, leaving 9 bases of the junction unmatched. The CDR3 length is 15 residues. Looked up from germline, CDR1 is LGHNA and CDR2 is YNFKEQ. CDR3 sequence: CASSLRGMTSQPQHF. The CDR3 DNA is TGTGCCAGCAGCCTCAGGGGGATGACTAGTCAGCCCCAGCATTTT.

The J gene is TRBJ1-4, the V gene TRBV30; TRBD1 matches 8 bases. Germline assignment: CDR1 GTSNPN and CDR2 SVGIG (reference sequence). The V segment lost 7 bases and the J segment 8 bases; nucleotides outside the gene matches: 9. This CDR3 has 13 amino acids. Here the CDR3 reads CAFRGLMGEKLFF. As DNA, the CDR3 is TGTGCCTTCAGGGGGCTAATGGGGGAAAAACTGTTTTTT.